This TCR beta chain stems from a study of T cells after yellow fever vaccination. Findings of the study overall: Post-booster repertoires contained most primary-vaccination clones again (roughly 97% CD4, 88% CD8). Weaker in magnitude, the secondary response showed a faster peak on day 5 versus 15.

As for this clonotype: Antigen specificity is unknown.

Template switching with 5'RACE generated the TCR cDNA and added a universal primer site and UMIs. Using its own MiXCR run on the 5' RACE reads, TCRdb lists one record per CDR3 protein. Of around 340,000 distinct CDR3 sequences listed, 8% to 10% are singletons. V gave up 3 bases and J gave up 1 base; unmatched junction bases: 4. The CDR3 has 15 amino acids. The rearrangement links TRBV12-3 or TRBV12-4 to TRBJ2-3; 7 bases align to TRBD2. Source: PBMCs, taken on the day of the first yellow fever vaccination. The origin of this receptor is a man aged 18-30 years who received the YFV17D yellow fever vaccine. CDR3 loop: CASSFQRGRTDTQYF. The CDR3 bases are TGTGCCAGCAGTTTCCAGCGGGGACGCACAGATACGCAGTATTTT.